This TCR beta chain appears in the sequencing data of a study of tumor and adjacent non-tumor tissue in lung cancer (dated by TCRdb to 2017 to 2018). Looking at the study overall: By cancer type, the cohort comprised about 13 adenocarcinoma patients, 2 squamous cell carcinoma patients and 1 small cell lung cancer patient. The approximately 15 enrolled patients, of whom some ten were men and 5 were women, were aged roughly 31 to 85 years and were diagnosed with TNM stage I to III disease. In total, sequencing yielded 100 million to 150 million productive TCRbeta reads, which works out to an average of approximately 4.2 million reads per sample. Bulk TCRbeta repertoires were compared between lung tumor tissue and matched distant non-tumor lung tissue obtained from 15 or so lung cancer patients. TCRbeta CDR3 sequencing was performed on 30 to 35 paired specimens, with one tumor sample and one normal lung sample collected per patient.

With respect to this clonotype: The specificity of this receptor is unknown. One end of the junction does not line up with germline, which may come from a read error.

Points the paper makes about the study in general: Only 15 or so patients were included in the cohort, and the need for larger samples and more detailed clinical data was noted by the authors. Tumor tissue showed significantly higher TCR diversity (inverse Simpson) than normal lung tissue, at 431.37 vs 166.20 (P = 0.0075, Mann-Whitney U test). A significantly larger cumulative share of the repertoire was made up by the top 100 clones in normal lung than in tumor tissue. Neither the sequencing platform nor unique molecular identifiers are mentioned in the methods. Significantly higher TCR diversity was found in younger patients, and higher tumor TCR diversity was associated with shorter overall and disease-free survival. Peripheral blood was not sequenced, so blood TCRbeta repertoires in these lung cancer patients were not examined.

RNA was extracted from bulk unsorted tissue and checked for quality with a NanoDrop ND-1000 and an Agilent 2100. For the normal lung samples, distant non-tumor tissue was collected more than 3 cm away from the tumor edge. Donors were newly diagnosed lung cancer patients admitted for thoracic surgery in China between August and November 2014, without prior chemotherapy. Patients with previous radiotherapy or chemotherapy, or with another concurrent cancer, were excluded from the study. Pieces of surgical tissue measuring about 1-2.2 cm3 were kept in RNAlater solution and stored at -80 degrees C until use. The library was built by means of multiplex PCR. The instrument was an Illumina HiSeq 2500. TCRbeta libraries were constructed through three rounds of nested PCR with primers (Table S4) according to protocols adapted from ARM-PCR. Before sequencing, PCR products of 200-500 bp were excised from the gel and purified with the QIAquick gel extraction kit. The study's processing was this. Reads were cleaned using Trimmomatic, were merged into complete CDR3 sequences using FLASH, and were assigned to V(D)J germline segments using MiTCR. Clonal diversity was computed as the inverse Simpson's index with VDJtools. Productive reads were defined as in-frame sequences without a premature stop codon. TCRdb ran its own pipeline on the public reads, namely fastp trimming at Q25 and MiXCR clone calling, and kept in-frame beta chains. Records with the same CDR3 protein are collapsed into one entry carrying the most frequent genes and DNA. The V and J calls reflect TCRdb's pipeline rather than the authors' work. The sample records more than 45,000 distinct CDR3 sequences, under 75% of which are singletons. 30% of the sample is held by the ten biggest clonotypes.

The source material was distant non-tumor lung tissue. The TCR comes from a woman aged 65 to 85 with non-small cell lung cancer.

For the CDR3, the sequence is CAISEQASGVSSFNEQFF. The nucleotide sequence is TGTGCCATCAGTGAGCAGGCTAGCGGGGTAAGCTCCTTCAATGAGCAGTTCTTC. The sequence links TRBV10-3 to TRBJ2-1; 9 central bases correspond to TRBD2. The germline V gene encodes CDR1 ENHRY and CDR2 SYGVKD. The cysteine opens and the phenylalanine closes a CDR3 of 18 amino acids. Left in the record is the CDR3 DNA by itself, 54 bases read in frame from the first base.